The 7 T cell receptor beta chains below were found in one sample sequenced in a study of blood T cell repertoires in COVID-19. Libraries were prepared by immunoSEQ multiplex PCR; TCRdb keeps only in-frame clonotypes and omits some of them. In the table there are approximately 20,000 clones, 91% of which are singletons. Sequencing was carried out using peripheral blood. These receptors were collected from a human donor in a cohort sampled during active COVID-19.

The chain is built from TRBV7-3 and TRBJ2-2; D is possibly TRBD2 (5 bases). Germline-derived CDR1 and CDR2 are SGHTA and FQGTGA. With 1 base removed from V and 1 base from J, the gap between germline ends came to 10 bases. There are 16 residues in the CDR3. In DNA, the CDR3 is TGTGCCAGCAGCTTAAACGGGGTTCAGAACACCGGGGAGCTGTTTTTT. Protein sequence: CASSLNGVQNTGELFF.

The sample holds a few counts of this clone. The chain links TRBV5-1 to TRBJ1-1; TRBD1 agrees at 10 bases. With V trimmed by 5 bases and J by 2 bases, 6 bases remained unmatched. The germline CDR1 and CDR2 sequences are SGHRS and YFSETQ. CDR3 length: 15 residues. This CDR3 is CASRVGTGENTEAFF. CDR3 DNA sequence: TGCGCCAGCAGGGTGGGGACAGGGGAAAACACTGAAGCTTTCTTT. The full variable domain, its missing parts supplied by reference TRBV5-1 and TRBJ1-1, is KAGVTQTPRYLIKTRGQQVTLSCSPISGHRSVSWYQQTPGQGLQFLFEYFSETQRNKGNFPGRFSGRQFSNSRSEMNVSTLELGDSALYLCASRVGTGENTEAFFGQGTRLTVV.

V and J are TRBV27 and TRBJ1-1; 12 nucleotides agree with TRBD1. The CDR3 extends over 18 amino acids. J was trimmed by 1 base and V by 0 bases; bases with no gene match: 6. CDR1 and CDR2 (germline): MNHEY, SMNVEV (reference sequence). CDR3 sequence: CASSLSGTGGARNTEAFF. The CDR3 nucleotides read TGTGCCAGCAGTTTATCGGGGACAGGGGGCGCGCGGAACACTGAAGCTTTCTTT.

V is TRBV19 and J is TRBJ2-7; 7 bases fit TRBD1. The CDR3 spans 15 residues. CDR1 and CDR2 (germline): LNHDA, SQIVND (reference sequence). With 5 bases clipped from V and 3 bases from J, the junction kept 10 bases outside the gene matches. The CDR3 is CASSSTGVGGYEQYF. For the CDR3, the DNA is TGTGCCAGTAGTTCTACAGGGGTGGGTGGCTACGAGCAGTACTTC.

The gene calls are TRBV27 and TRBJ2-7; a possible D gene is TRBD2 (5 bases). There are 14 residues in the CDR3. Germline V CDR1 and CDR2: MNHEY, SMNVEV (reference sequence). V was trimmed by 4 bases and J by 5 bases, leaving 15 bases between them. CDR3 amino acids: CASSYEAAYDEQYF. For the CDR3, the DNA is TGTGCCAGCAGTTACGAAGCGGCCTACGACGAGCAGTACTTC.

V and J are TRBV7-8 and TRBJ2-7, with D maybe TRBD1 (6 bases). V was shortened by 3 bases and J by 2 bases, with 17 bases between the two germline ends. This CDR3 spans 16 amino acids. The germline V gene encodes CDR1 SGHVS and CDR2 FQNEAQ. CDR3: CASSLRRGIGAYEQYF. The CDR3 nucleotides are TGTGCCAGCAGCTTGAGAAGGGGGATTGGCGCCTACGAGCAGTACTTC.

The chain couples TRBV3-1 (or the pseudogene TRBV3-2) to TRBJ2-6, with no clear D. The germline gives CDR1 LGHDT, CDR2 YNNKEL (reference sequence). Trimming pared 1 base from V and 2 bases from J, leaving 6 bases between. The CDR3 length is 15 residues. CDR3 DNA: TGTGCCAGCAGCCAAGGACACACTGGGGCCAACGTCCTGACTTTC. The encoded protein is CASSQGHTGANVLTF.